This TCR beta chain is from a study of shared clonotypes between healthy human individuals. Terminally differentiated effector memory CD45RA+ cells were left out of the naive CD8 fraction, which was CD45RO-negative and positively selected for CCR7. The input for sorted-subset replicate PCRs was around 0.2 ug DNA, about 29,000 T cell genomes. Sequencing was performed with immunoSEQ multiplex PCR; in TCRdb, only in-frame clones are kept and a portion is missing. Here the sample spans roughly 590,000 clones, roughly 95% being singletons. This CDR3 spans 14 amino acids. Deletions cut 1 base from V and 0 bases from J, with 7 bases between. Germline assignment: CDR1 LNHNV and CDR2 YYDKDF (reference sequence). This clone was observed a single time. This sample also contains other DNA sequences that code for the same CDR3.

This rearrangement joins TRBV15 to TRBJ2-7, with D perhaps TRBD2 (6 bases). The specimen was naive CD8+ T cells sorted from blood. The TCR was taken from a woman in her twenties or thirties in good health. The CDR3 DNA reads TGTGCCACCAGCAGAGGTAGCGGCTCCTACGAGCAGTACTTC. Translating it yields CATSRGSGSYEQYF.